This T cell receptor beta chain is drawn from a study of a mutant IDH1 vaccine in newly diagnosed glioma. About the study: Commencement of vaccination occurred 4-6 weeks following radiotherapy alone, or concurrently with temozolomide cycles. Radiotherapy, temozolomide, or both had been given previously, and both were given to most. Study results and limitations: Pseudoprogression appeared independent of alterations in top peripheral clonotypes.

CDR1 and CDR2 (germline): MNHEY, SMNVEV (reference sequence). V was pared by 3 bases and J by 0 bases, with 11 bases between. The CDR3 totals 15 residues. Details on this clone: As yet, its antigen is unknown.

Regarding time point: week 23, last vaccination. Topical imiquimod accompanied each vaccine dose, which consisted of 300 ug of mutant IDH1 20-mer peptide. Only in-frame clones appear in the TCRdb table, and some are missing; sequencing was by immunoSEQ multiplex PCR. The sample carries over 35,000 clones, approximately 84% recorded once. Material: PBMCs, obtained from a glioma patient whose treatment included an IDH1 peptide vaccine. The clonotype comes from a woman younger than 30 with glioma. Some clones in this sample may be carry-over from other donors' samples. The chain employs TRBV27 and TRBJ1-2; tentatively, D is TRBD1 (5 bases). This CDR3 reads CASSFRAGPNYGYTF. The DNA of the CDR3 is TGTGCCAGCAGTTTCAGGGCCGGACCTAACTATGGCTACACCTTC.